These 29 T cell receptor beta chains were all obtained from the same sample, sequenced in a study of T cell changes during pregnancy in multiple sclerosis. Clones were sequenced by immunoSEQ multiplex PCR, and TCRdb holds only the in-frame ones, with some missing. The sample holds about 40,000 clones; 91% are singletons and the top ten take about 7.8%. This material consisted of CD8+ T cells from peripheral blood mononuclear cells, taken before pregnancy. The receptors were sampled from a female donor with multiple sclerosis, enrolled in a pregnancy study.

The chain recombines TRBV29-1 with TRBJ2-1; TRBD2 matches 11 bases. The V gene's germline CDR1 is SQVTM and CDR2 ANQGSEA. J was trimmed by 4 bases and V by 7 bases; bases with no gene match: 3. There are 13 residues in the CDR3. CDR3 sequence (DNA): TGCAGCGGACTAGCGGGACCGTACAATGAGCAGTTCTTC. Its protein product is CSGLAGPYNEQFF.

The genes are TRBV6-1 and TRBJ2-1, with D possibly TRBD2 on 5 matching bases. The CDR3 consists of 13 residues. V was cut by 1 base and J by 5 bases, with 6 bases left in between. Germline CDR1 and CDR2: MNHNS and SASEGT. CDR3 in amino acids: CASSEGRDNEQFF. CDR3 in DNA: TGTGCCAGCAGTGAAGGGCGGGACAATGAGCAGTTCTTC.

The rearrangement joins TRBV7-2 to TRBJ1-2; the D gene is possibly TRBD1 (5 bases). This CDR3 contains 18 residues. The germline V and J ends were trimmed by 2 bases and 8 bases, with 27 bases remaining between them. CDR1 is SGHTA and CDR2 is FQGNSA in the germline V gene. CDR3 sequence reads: CASSLQIPQRGNHFGYTF. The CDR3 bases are TGTGCCAGCAGCTTACAGATCCCCCAAAGGGGCAACCATTTCGGCTACACCTTC. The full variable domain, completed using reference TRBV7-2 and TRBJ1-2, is GAGVSQSPSNKVTEKGKDVELRCDPISGHTALYWYRQSLGQGLEFLIYFQGNSAPDKSGLPSDRFSAERTGGSVSTLTIQRTQQEDSAVYLCASSLQIPQRGNHFGYTFGSGTRLTVV.

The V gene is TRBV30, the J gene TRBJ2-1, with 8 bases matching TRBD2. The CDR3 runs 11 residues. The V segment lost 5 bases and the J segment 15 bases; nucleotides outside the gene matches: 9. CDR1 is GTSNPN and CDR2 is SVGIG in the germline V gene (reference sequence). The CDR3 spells CAWGLSGTSFF. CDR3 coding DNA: TGTGCCTGGGGTCTTAGCGGGACTTCGTTCTTC.

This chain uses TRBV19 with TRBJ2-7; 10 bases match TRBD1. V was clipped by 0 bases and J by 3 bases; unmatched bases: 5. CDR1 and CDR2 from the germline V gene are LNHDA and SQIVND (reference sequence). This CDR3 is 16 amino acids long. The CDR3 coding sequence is TGTGCCAGTAGTATAGACGGGACAGGGGTAAACTACGAGCAGTACTTC. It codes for CASSIDGTGVNYEQYF.

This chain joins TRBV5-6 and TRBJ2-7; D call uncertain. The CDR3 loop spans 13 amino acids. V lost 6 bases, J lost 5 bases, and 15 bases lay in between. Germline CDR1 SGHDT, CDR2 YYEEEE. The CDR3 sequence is CASTILGADEQYF. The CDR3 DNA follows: TGTGCCAGCACCATCCTTGGCGCGGACGAGCAGTACTTC. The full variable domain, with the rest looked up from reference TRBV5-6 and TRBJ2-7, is DAGVTQSPTHLIKTRGQQVTLRCSPKSGHDTVSWYQQALGQGPQFIFQYYEEEERQRGNFPDRFSGHQFPNYSSELNVNALLLGDSALYLCASTILGADEQYFGPGTRLTVT.

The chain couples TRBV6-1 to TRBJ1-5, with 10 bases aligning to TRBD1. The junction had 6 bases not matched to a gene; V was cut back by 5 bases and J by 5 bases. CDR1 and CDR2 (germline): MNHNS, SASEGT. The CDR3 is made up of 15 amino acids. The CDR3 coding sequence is TGTGCCAGCAGTATATGGACAGGGGGGGATCAGCCCCAGCATTTT. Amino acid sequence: CASSIWTGGDQPQHF.

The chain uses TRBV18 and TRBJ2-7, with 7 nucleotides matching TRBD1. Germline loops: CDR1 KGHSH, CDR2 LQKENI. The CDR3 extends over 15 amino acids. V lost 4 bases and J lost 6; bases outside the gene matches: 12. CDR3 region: CASSHRKGGPSEQYF. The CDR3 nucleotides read TGTGCCAGCTCACACCGAAAAGGGGGCCCGAGCGAGCAGTACTTC.

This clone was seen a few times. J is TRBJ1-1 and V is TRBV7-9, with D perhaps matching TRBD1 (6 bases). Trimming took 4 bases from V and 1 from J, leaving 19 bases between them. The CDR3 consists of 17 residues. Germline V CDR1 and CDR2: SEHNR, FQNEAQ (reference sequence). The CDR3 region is CASSSTSDPTGNTEAFF. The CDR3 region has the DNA TGTGCCAGCAGCTCCACATCAGACCCGACAGGGAACACTGAAGCTTTCTTT.

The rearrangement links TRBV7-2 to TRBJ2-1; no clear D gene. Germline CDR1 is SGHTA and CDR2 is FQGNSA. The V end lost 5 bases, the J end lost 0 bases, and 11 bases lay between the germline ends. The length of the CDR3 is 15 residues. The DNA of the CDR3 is TGTGCCAGCAGCCTTCCCGTGAGCTCCTACAATGAGCAGTTCTTC. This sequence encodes CASSLPVSSYNEQFF.

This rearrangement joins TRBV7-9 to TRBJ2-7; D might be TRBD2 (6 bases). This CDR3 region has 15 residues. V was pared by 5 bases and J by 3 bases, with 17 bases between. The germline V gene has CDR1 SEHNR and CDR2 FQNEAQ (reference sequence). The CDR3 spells CASSPLAPMDYEQYF. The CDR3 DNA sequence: TGTGCCAGCAGCCCTCTAGCGCCGATGGACTACGAGCAGTACTTC.

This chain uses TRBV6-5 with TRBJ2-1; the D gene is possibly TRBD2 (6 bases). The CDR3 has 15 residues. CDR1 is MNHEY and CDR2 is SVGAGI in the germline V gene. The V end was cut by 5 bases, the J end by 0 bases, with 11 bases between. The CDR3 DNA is TGTGCCAGCAGTCCATCCGGGAGCTCCTACAATGAGCAGTTCTTC. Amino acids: CASSPSGSSYNEQFF.

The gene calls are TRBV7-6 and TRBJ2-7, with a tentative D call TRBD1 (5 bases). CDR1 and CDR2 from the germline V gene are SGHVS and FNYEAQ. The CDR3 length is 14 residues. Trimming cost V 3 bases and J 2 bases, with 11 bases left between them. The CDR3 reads CASSFGQGTYEQYF. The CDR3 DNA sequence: TGTGCCAGCAGCTTCGGCCAGGGAACCTACGAGCAGTACTTC.

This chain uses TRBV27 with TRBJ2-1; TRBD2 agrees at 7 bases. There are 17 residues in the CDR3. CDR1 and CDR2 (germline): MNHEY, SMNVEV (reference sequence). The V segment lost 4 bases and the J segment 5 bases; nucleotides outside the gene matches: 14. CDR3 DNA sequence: TGTGCCAGCAGTTCCCTAGCCAACTTCGCGGGGGACAATGAGCAGTTCTTC. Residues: CASSSLANFAGDNEQFF.

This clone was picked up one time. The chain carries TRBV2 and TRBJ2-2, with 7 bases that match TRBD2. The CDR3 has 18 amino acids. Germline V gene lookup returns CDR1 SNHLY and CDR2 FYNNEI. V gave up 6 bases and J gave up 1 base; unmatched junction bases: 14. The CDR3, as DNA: TGTGCCAGCAGCTTTGTGCTAGCGGCCATTAGGAACACCGGGGAGCTGTTTTTT. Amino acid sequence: CASSFVLAAIRNTGELFF.

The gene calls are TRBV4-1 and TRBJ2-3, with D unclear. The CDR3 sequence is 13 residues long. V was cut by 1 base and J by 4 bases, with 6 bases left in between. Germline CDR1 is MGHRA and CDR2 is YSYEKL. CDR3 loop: CASSQVAADTQYF. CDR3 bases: TGCGCCAGCAGCCAAGTTGCGGCAGATACGCAGTATTTT.

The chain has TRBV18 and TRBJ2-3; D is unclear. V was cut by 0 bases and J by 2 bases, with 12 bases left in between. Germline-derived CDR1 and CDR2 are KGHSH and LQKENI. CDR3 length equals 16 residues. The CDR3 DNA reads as TGTGCCAGCTCACCACCGTACAGTTCTCTCACAGATACGCAGTATTTT. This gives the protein CASSPPYSSLTDTQYF.

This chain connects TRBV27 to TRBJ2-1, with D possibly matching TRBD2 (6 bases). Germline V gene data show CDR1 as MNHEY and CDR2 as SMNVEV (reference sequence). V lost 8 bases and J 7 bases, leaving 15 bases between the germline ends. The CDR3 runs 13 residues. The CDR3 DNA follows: TGTGCCAGCGGATTAGCGGTAAGAAATGAGCAGTTCTTC. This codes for CASGLAVRNEQFF.

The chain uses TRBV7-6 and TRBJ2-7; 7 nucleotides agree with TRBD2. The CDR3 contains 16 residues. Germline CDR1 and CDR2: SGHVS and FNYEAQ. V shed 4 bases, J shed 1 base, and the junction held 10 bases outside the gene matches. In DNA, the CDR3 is TGTGCCAGCAGCTCCAAGGCGGGAGAAAGGTCCTACGAGCAGTACTTC. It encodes CASSSKAGERSYEQYF. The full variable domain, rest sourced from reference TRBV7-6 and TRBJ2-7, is GAGVSQSPRYKVTKRGQDVALRCDPISGHVSLYWYRQALGQGPEFLTYFNYEAQQDKSGLPNDRFSAERPEGSISTLTIQRTEQRDSAMYRCASSSKAGERSYEQYFGPGTRLTVT.

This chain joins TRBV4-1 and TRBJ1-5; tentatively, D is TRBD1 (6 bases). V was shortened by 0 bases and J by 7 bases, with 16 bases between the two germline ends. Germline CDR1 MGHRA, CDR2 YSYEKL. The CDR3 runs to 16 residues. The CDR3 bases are TGCGCCAGCAGCCAAGAGTTTGCAGGGGCGCAGCAGCCCCAGCATTTT. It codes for CASSQEFAGAQQPQHF.

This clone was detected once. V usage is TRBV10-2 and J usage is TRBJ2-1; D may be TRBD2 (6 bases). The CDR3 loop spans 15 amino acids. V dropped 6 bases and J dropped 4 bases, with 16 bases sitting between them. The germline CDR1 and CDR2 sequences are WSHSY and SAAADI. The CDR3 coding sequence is TGCGCCAGCAGCCTCGGGACTGGATTTTACAATGAGCAGTTCTTC. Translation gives CASSLGTGFYNEQFF.

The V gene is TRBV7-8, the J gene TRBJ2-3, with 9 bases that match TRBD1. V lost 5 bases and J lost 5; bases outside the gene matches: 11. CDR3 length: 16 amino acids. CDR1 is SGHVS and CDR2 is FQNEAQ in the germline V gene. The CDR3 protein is CASSEQGQGGGDTQYF. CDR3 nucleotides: TGTGCCAGCAGCGAGCAGGGACAGGGCGGTGGAGATACGCAGTATTTT.

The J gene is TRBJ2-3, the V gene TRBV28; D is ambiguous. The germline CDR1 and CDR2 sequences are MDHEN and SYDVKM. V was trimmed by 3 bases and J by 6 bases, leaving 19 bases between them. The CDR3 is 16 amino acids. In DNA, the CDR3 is TGTGCCAGCAGTTTTGGCCTCGGGTTAATTACGGATACGCAGTATTTT. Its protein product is CASSFGLGLITDTQYF.

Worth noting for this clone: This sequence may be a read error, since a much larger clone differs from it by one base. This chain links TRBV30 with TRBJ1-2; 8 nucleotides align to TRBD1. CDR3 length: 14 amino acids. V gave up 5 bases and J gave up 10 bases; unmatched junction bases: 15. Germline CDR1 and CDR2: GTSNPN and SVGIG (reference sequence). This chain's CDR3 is CAWYWPGGARDYTF. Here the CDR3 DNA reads TGTGCCTGGTATTGGCCAGGGGGCGCGCGTGACTACACCTTC. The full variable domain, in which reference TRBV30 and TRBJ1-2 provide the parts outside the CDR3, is SQTIHQWPATLVQPVGSPLSLECTVEGTSNPNLYWYRQAAGRGLQLLFYSVGIGQISSEVPQNLSASRPQDRQFILSSKKLLLSDSGFYLCAWYWPGGARDYTFGSGTRLTVV.

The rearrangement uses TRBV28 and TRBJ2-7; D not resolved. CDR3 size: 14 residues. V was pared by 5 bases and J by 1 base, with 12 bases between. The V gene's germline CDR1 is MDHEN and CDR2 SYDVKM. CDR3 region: CASSPLARSYEQYF. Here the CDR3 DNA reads TGTGCCAGCAGTCCCCTGGCCAGATCCTACGAGCAGTACTTC.

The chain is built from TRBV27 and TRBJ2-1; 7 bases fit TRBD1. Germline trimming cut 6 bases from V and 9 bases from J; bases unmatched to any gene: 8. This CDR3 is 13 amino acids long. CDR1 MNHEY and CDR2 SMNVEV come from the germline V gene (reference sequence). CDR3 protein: CASRETGYGEQFF. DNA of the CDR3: TGTGCCAGCAGGGAGACAGGGTACGGTGAGCAGTTCTTC.

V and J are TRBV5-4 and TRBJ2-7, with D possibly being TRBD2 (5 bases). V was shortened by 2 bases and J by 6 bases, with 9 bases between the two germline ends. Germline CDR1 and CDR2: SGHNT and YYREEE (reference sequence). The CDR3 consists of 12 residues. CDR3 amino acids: CASSFVGGEQYF. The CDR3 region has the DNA TGTGCCAGCAGCTTTGTTGGAGGCGAGCAGTACTTC.

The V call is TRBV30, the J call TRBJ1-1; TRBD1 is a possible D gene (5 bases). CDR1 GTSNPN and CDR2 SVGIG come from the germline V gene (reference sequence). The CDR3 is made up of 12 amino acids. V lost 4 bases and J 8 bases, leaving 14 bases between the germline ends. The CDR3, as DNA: TGTGCCTGGAACTGGGAAGGGGTGGAAGCTTTCTTT. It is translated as CAWNWEGVEAFF.

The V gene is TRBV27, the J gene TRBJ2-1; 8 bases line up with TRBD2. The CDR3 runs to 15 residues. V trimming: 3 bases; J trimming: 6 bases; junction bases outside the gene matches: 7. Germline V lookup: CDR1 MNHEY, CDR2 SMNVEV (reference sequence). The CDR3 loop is CASSLFTSGANEQFF. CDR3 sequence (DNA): TGTGCCAGCAGTTTGTTCACTAGCGGAGCCAATGAGCAGTTCTTC.